These 27 T cell receptor beta chains originate from one sample sequenced in a study of T cell responses to AZD1222 COVID-19 vaccine. Profiled with immunoSEQ multiplex PCR; TCRdb holds only in-frame clones, not every one. The table includes about 150,000 clones, 80% to 90% detected once. The source material was peripheral blood, sampled on day 0 of AZD1222 vaccination. These receptors were collected from an adult in good health.

This chain joins TRBV5-1 and TRBJ1-6; 10 positions match TRBD1. Germline-derived CDR1 and CDR2 are SGHRS and YFSETQ. The J segment lost 0 bases and the V segment lost 4 bases, leaving 7 bases of the junction unmatched. The CDR3 is 18 amino acids. The CDR3 reads CASSGGTGESSYNSPLHF. The CDR3, as DNA: TGCGCCAGCAGCGGGGGGACAGGGGAGAGCTCCTATAATTCACCCCTCCACTTT.

The V call is TRBV27, the J call TRBJ2-5, with a weak D call TRBD2 (6 bases). The CDR3 loop spans 13 amino acids. The V gene lost 4 bases and the J gene lost 3 bases, with 9 bases spanning the gap. Germline V lookup: CDR1 MNHEY, CDR2 SMNVEV (reference sequence). The CDR3 spells CASSSDYEETQYF. The CDR3 coding sequence is TGTGCCAGCAGTTCGGACTATGAAGAGACCCAGTACTTC.

The rearrangement joins TRBV9 to TRBJ1-2; no reliable D call. The V end lost 3 bases, the J end lost 8 bases, and 14 bases lay between the germline ends. The CDR3 length is 13 residues. CDR1 is SGDLS and CDR2 is YYNGEE in the germline V gene. This CDR3 reads CASSAQPTAGYTF. The DNA for the CDR3 is TGTGCCAGCAGCGCCCAACCGACGGCCGGCTACACCTTC.

This clone was recorded once. The gene calls are TRBV6-4 and TRBJ1-1; D uncertain. CDR3 length: 13 residues. Trimming pared 0 bases from V and 4 bases from J, leaving 6 bases between. In germline, CDR1 is MRHNA, CDR2 SNTAGT. CDR3 protein: CASSDSESTEAFF. The CDR3 DNA reads TGTGCCAGCAGTGACTCGGAGAGCACTGAAGCTTTCTTT.

V is TRBV20-1 and J is TRBJ1-1, with a possible D match to TRBD1 (5 bases). Germline values: CDR1 DFQATT, CDR2 SNEGSKA (reference sequence). V lost 3 bases and J lost 7, with 12 bases in between. CDR3 length: 12 residues. The CDR3: CSASGGTVEAFF. The CDR3 nucleotides are TGCAGTGCTAGTGGGGGGACCGTTGAAGCTTTCTTT.

V and J are TRBV18 and TRBJ2-5, with D perhaps TRBD2 (5 bases). Trimming shortened V by 0 bases and J by 4 bases, and 9 bases separated the two germline ends. From germline, CDR1 is KGHSH and CDR2 LQKENI. This CDR3 contains 14 residues. The CDR3 nucleotides read TGTGCCAGCTCACCACCCGAGGGCCCAGAGACCCAGTACTTC. The encoded protein is CASSPPEGPETQYF.

V gene TRBV7-9 combines with J gene TRBJ2-7; D gene ambiguous. The V gene lost 5 bases and the J gene lost 4 bases, with 6 bases spanning the gap. Germline CDR1 and CDR2: SEHNR and FQNEAQ (reference sequence). CDR3 length: 11 residues. DNA for the CDR3: TGTGCCAGCAGCCCCGTTTACGAGCAGTACTTC. The encoded protein is CASSPVYEQYF.

The rearrangement links TRBV28 to TRBJ1-5; D not resolved. Germline-derived CDR1 and CDR2 are MDHEN and SYDVKM. The CDR3 sequence is 13 residues long. V lost 6 bases, J lost 8 bases, and 14 bases lay in between. DNA for the CDR3: TGTGCCAGCAGCTCTGGACCTTGGGAGCCCCAGCATTTT. Its translation is CASSSGPWEPQHF.

The chain joins TRBV3-1 (or the pseudogene TRBV3-2) to TRBJ1-5; tentative D call: TRBD1 (5 bases). Germline values: CDR1 LGHDT, CDR2 YNNKEL (reference sequence). V dropped 0 bases and J dropped 7 bases, with 13 bases sitting between them. The CDR3 has 15 residues. The CDR3 DNA follows: TGTGCCAGCAGCCAAGACCGGCAGGGTTGGCAGCCCCAGCATTTT. Protein: CASSQDRQGWQPQHF.

V and J are TRBV7-6 and TRBJ2-7, with 12 bases fitting TRBD2. The CDR3 has 16 residues. V trimming: 5 bases; J trimming: 3 bases; junction bases outside the gene matches: 8. Germline values: CDR1 SGHVS, CDR2 FNYEAQ. CDR3 DNA sequence: TGTGCCAGCAGCCTCGGGACTAGCGGGCTAGACTACGAGCAGTACTTC. Translating gives CASSLGTSGLDYEQYF.

V gene TRBV28 combines with J gene TRBJ1-1; D is uncertain. Germline CDR1 and CDR2: MDHEN and SYDVKM. V was trimmed by 3 bases and J by 1 base, leaving 9 bases between them. The CDR3 runs 14 residues. The CDR3 loop reads CASSFPEWNTEAFF. DNA for the CDR3: TGTGCCAGCAGTTTCCCAGAATGGAACACTGAAGCTTTCTTT. Full variable domain (rest looked up from reference TRBV28 and TRBJ1-1): DVKVTQSSRYLVKRTGEKVFLECVQDMDHENMFWYRQDPGLGLRLIYFSYDVKMKEKGDIPEGYSVSREKKERFSLILESASTNQTSMYLCASSFPEWNTEAFFGQGTRLTVV.

This clone came up once. The rearrangement links TRBV18 to TRBJ1-6; unclear D gene. Germline V gene data show CDR1 as KGHSH and CDR2 as LQKENI. Trimming cost V 3 bases and J 5 bases, with 8 bases left between them. This CDR3 comprises 14 residues. DNA of the CDR3: TGTGCCAGCTCACCCTTTGGGGATAATTCACCCCTCCACTTT. The encoded protein is CASSPFGDNSPLHF.

Only one count was recorded for this clone. The genes are TRBV7-2 and TRBJ1-1; 7 bases agree with TRBD1. V was pared by 5 bases and J by 0 bases, with 9 bases of the junction left unmatched. Germline V lookup: CDR1 SGHTA, CDR2 FQGNSA. The CDR3 sequence is 16 residues long. The CDR3 here is CASSIWDSGMNTEAFF. The CDR3 bases are TGTGCCAGCAGCATTTGGGACAGTGGTATGAACACTGAAGCTTTCTTT.

This clone was detected only once. Here the CDR3 DNA reads TGTGCCAGCAGCTTGGAGGGGAGTATGAACACTGAAGCTTTCTTT. This codes for CASSLEGSMNTEAFF. The V gene is TRBV5-4, the J gene TRBJ1-1, with D perhaps TRBD1 (5 bases). Germline V gives CDR1 SGHNT, CDR2 YYREEE (reference sequence). V was cut by 0 bases and J by 0 bases, with 9 bases left in between. The CDR3 spans 15 residues.

This clone has a handful of counts. The chain joins TRBV19 to TRBJ1-2; 7 nucleotides agree with TRBD1. The ends lost 1 base at V and 8 bases at J; junction bases unmatched: 7. The germline CDR1 and CDR2 sequences are LNHDA and SQIVND (reference sequence). The CDR3 spans 14 residues. CDR3 in DNA: TGTGCCAGTAGTATAGTTGGACAGGCTTCGGGCTACACCTTC. This gives the protein CASSIVGQASGYTF.

The table lists this clone with a count of one. This chain connects TRBV10-2 to TRBJ1-5; maybe TRBD1 (5 bases). V lost 6 bases and J lost 6, with 15 bases in between. Germline V gene sequence: CDR1 WSHSY, CDR2 SAAADI. The CDR3 is 14 amino acids. Here the CDR3 reads CASREGPGPQPQHF. The CDR3, as DNA: TGCGCCAGCAGGGAGGGGCCGGGACCTCAGCCCCAGCATTTT.

V gene TRBV6-5 combines with J gene TRBJ2-2, with D possibly TRBD2 on 6 matching bases. The germline V gene encodes CDR1 MNHEY and CDR2 SVGAGI. The CDR3 sequence is 15 residues long. The V and J ends lost 4 bases and 3 bases respectively, with 12 bases between them. The CDR3 bases are TGTGCCAGCAGTTGGGAGGACCGTCACACCGGGGAGCTGTTTTTT. Protein sequence: CASSWEDRHTGELFF.

This chain joins TRBV28 and TRBJ2-2, with TRBD2 matching 13 bases. J gave up 6 bases and V 6 bases, and 4 bases lay outside the gene matches. This CDR3 is 15 amino acids long. CDR1 is MDHEN, CDR2 SYDVKM, per germline. The CDR3 nucleotides are TGTGCCAGCAGACCTGGACTAGCGGGGGCCGGGGAGCTGTTTTTT. Its translation: CASRPGLAGAGELFF.

This clone was found a few times. This chain joins TRBV19 and TRBJ1-1; D gene unclear. The V gene lost 1 base and the J gene lost 6 bases, with 9 bases spanning the gap. In germline, CDR1 is LNHDA, CDR2 SQIVND (reference sequence). This CDR3 is built from 13 residues. The CDR3 region has the DNA TGTGCCAGTAGTATAGGGCTTAACGCTGAAGCTTTCTTT. Translating it yields CASSIGLNAEAFF.

The chain uses TRBV27 and TRBJ1-1; tentatively, D is TRBD1 (5 bases). The CDR3 is 13 amino acids. V lost 2 bases to trimming and J lost 2 bases, with 6 bases between them. Germline V gene data show CDR1 as MNHEY and CDR2 as SMNVEV (reference sequence). CDR3 sequence reads: CASSLRTNTEAFF. DNA for the CDR3: TGTGCCAGCAGTTTAAGGACAAACACTGAAGCTTTCTTT.

This sequence joins TRBV12-5 and TRBJ1-2; D possibly corresponds to TRBD1 (6 bases). The length of the CDR3 is 16 residues. V lost 6 bases to trimming and J lost 14 bases, with 31 bases between them. CDR1 is LGHNT, CDR2 FRNRAP, per germline. The CDR3 coding sequence is TGTGCTAGTGGGCCTAACAACAGGGCAACTTCGCAAACGGGGACCTTC. This codes for CASGPNNRATSQTGTF.

The chain is built from TRBV2 and TRBJ2-6; 8 nucleotides line up with TRBD1. The CDR3 runs to 16 residues. With 7 bases clipped from V and 4 bases from J, the junction kept 9 bases outside the gene matches. Germline assignment: CDR1 SNHLY and CDR2 FYNNEI. The chain's CDR3 is CASIQDRVAGANVLTF. Written as DNA, the CDR3 is TGTGCCAGCATTCAGGACAGGGTTGCCGGGGCCAACGTCCTGACTTTC. The full variable domain, in which reference TRBV2 and TRBJ2-6 provide the parts outside the CDR3, is EPEVTQTPSHQVTQMGQEVILRCVPISNHLYFYWYRQILGQKVEFLVSFYNNEISEKSEIFDDQFSVERPDGSNFTLKIRSTKLEDSAMYFCASIQDRVAGANVLTFGAGSRLTVL.

The CDR3 coding sequence is TGTGCCAGCAGCTCCCGGACAGGGGGGCTGTACTCTTCTAACTATGGCTACACCTTC. As protein: CASSSRTGGLYSSNYGYTF. The chain uses TRBV5-6 and TRBJ1-2; 10 positions match TRBD1. The trim removed 3 bases at V and 0 bases at J, leaving 14 bases unmatched. The CDR3 consists of 19 residues. Germline assignment: CDR1 SGHDT and CDR2 YYEEEE.

This clone has a handful of counts. The V gene is TRBV6-5, the J gene TRBJ2-3; weak D call: TRBD2 (6 bases). The germline V gene has CDR1 MNHEY and CDR2 SVGAGI. This CDR3 spans 15 amino acids. Deletions cut 4 bases from V and 1 base from J, with 12 bases between. Written as DNA, the CDR3 is TGTGCCAGCAGTTTGATAGCGGCGGGCACAGATACGCAGTATTTT. Translation: CASSLIAAGTDTQYF.

The chain employs TRBV20-1 and TRBJ2-7; tentatively, D is TRBD1 or TRBD2 (5 bases each). In germline, CDR1 is DFQATT, CDR2 SNEGSKA (reference sequence). V lost 3 bases, J lost 0 bases, and 15 bases lay in between. The CDR3 is 15 residues long. CDR3 residues: CSASAVGAISYEQYF. In DNA form, the CDR3 reads TGCAGTGCTAGTGCGGTCGGGGCAATCTCCTACGAGCAGTACTTC.

The rearrangement uses TRBV20-1 and TRBJ2-7, with no clear D. V was trimmed by 0 bases and J by 8 bases, leaving 8 bases between them. The CDR3 runs 11 residues. The germline V gene encodes CDR1 DFQATT and CDR2 SNEGSKA (reference sequence). CDR3 in DNA: TGCAGTGCTAGAGATAATGACAAGCAGTACTTC. Encoded protein: CSARDNDKQYF.

The genes are TRBV7-9 and TRBJ1-1; D remains unclear. V lost 3 bases to trimming and J lost 0 bases, with 5 bases between them. Germline V gene sequence: CDR1 SEHNR, CDR2 FQNEAQ (reference sequence). The CDR3 runs 13 residues. DNA of the CDR3: TGTGCCAGCAGCTTTGGTATGAACACTGAAGCTTTCTTT. As protein: CASSFGMNTEAFF.